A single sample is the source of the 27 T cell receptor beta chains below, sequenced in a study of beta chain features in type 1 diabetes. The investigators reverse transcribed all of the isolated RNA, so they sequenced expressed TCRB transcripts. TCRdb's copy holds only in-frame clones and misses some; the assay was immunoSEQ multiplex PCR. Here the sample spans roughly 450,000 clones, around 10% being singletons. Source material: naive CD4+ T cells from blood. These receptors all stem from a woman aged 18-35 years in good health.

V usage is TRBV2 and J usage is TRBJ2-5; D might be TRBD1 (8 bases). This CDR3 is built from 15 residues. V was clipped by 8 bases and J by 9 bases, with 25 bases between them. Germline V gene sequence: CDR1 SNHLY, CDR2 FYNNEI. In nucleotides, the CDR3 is TGTGCCAGCGGGGGGGACAGGAGGCCTTCGGTGGCCCAGTACTTC. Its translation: CASGGDRRPSVAQYF.

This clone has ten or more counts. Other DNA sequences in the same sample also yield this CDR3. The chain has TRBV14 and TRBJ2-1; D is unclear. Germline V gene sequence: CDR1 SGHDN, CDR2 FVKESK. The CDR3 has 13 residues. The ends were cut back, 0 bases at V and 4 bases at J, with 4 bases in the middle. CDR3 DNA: TGTGCCAGCAGCCAAGATTTGTACAATGAGCAGTTCTTC. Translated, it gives CASSQDLYNEQFF.

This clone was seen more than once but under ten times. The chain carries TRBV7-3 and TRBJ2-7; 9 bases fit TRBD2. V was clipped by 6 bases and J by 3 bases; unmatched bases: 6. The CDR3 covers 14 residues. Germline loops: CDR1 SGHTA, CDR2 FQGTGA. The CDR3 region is CASSVAGVGYEQYF. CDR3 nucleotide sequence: TGTGCCAGCAGTGTAGCGGGAGTGGGCTACGAGCAGTACTTC.

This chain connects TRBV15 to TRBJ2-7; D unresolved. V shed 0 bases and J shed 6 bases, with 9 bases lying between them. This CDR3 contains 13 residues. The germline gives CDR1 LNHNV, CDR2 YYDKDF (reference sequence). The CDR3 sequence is CATSRDLGSEQYV. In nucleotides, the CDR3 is TGTGCCACCAGCAGAGATCTGGGCTCCGAGCAGTACGTC.

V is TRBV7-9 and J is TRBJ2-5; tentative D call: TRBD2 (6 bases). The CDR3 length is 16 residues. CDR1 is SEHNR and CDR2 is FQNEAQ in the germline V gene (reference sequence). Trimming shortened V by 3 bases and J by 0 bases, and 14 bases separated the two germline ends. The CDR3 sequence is CASSFGLALYQETQYF. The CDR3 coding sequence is TGTGCCAGCAGCTTTGGTCTAGCGCTGTACCAAGAGACCCAGTACTTC.

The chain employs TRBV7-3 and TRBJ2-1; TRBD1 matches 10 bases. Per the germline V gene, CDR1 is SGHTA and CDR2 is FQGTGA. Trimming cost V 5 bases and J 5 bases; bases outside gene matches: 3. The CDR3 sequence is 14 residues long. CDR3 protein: CASSRDRGDNEQFF. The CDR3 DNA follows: TGTGCCAGCAGCCGGGACAGGGGAGACAATGAGCAGTTCTTC.

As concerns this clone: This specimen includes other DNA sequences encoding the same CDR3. CDR3 nucleotide sequence: TGTGCCAGCAGTTACAATGAGCAGTTCTTC. Translating gives CASSYNEQFF. The chain uses TRBV28 and TRBJ2-1; D is unclear. The V gene's germline CDR1 is MDHEN and CDR2 SYDVKM. The CDR3 has 10 residues. Deletions cut 4 bases from V and 5 bases from J, with 0 bases between.

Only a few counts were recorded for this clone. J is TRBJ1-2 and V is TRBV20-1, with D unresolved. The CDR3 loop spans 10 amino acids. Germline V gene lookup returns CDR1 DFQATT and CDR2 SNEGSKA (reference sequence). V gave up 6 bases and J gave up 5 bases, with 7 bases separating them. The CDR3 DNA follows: TGCAGTGCCCCCTCATATGGCTACACCTTC. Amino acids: CSAPSYGYTF.

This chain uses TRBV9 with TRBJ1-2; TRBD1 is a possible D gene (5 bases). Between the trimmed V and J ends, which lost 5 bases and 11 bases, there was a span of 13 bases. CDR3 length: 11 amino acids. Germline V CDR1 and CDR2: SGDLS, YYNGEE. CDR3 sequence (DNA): TGTGCCAGCAGAGGTCCAGGGAGTTACACCTTC. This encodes CASRGPGSYTF.

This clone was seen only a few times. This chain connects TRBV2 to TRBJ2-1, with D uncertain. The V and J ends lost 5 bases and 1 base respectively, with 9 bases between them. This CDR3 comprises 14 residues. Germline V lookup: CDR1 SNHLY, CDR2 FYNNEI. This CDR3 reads CASSPDGSYNEQFF. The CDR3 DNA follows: TGTGCCAGCAGTCCTGACGGTTCCTACAATGAGCAGTTCTTC.

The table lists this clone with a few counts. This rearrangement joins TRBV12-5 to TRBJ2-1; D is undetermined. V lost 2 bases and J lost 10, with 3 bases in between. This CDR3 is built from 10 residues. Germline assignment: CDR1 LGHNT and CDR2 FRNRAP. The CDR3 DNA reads TGTGCTAGTGGTTTGCCGGAGCAGTTCTTC. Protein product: CASGLPEQFF.

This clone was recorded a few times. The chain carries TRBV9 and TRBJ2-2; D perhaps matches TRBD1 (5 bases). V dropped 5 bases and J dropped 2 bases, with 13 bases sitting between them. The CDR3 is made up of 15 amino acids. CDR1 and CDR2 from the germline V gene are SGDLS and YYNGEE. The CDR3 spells CASSRRQINTGELFF. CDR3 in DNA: TGTGCCAGCAGTAGGAGACAGATTAACACCGGGGAGCTGTTTTTT.

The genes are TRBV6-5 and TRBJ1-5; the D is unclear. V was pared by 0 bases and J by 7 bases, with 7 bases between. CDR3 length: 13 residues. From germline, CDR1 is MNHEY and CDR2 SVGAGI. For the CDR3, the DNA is TGTGCCAGCAGTTACTCAGTAGGACAGCCCCAGCATTTT. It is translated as CASSYSVGQPQHF.

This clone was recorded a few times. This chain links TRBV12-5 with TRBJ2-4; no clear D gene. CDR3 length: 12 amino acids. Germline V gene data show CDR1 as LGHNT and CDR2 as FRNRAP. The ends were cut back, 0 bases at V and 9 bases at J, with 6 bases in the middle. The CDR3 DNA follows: TGTGCTAGTGGTTTGGTACGTGGCATTCAGTACTTC. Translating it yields CASGLVRGIQYF. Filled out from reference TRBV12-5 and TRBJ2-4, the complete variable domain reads DARVTQTPRHKVTEMGQEVTMRCQPILGHNTVFWYRQTMMQGLELLAYFRNRAPLDDSGMPKDRFSAEMPDATLATLKIQPSEPRDSAVYFCASGLVRGIQYFGAGTRLSVL.

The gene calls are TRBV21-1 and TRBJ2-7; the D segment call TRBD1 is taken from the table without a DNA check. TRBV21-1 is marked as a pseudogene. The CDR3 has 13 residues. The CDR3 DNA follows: TGTGCCTTACTTATGTGGACAGCTCCGGAGCAGTACTTC. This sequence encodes CALLMWTAPEQYF.

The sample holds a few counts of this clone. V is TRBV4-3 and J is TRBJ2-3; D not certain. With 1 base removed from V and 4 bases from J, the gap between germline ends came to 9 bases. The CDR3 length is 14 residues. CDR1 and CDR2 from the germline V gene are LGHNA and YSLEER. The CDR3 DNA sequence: TGCGCCAGCAGCCAAGCAGTTGTCCCAGATACGCAGTATTTT. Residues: CASSQAVVPDTQYF.

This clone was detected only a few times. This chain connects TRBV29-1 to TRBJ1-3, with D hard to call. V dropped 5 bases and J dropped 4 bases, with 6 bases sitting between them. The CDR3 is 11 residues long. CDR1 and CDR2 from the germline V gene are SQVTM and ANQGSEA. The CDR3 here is CSVLLGNTIYF. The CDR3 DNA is TGCAGCGTTCTACTGGGAAACACCATATATTTT.

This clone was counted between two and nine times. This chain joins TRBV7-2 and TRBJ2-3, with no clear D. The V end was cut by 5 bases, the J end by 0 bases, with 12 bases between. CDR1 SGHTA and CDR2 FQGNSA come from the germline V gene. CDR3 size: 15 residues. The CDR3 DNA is TGTGCCAGCAGCGTCGGTGGCCCTAGCACAGATACGCAGTATTTT. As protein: CASSVGGPSTDTQYF.

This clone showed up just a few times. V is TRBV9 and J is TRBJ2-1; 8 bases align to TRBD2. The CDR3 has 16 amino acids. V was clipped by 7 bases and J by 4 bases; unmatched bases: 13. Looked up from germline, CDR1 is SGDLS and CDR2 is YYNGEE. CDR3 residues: CASGPGLVPPYNEQFF. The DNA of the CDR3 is TGTGCCAGCGGTCCGGGACTAGTCCCCCCTTACAATGAGCAGTTCTTC.

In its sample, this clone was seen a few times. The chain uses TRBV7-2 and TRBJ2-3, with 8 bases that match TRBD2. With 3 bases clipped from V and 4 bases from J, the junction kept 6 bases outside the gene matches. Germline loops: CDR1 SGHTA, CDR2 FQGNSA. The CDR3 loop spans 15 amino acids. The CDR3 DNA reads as TGTGCCAGCAGCTTGACGGGAGGGCCGTCAGATACGCAGTATTTT. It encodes CASSLTGGPSDTQYF.

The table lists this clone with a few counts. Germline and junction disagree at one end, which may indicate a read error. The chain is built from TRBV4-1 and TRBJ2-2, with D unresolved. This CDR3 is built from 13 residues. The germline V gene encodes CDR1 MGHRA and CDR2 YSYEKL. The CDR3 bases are TGCGCCAGCACCCAAGGTTTCACCGGGGAGCTGTTTTTT. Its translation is CASTQGFTGELFF.

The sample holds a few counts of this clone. CDR3 sequence reads: CASSMRYNEQFF. The CDR3 region has the DNA TGCGCCAGCAGCATGAGATACAATGAGCAGTTCTTC. V is TRBV5-1 and J is TRBJ2-1, with no clear D. This CDR3 spans 12 amino acids. The germline gives CDR1 SGHRS, CDR2 YFSETQ. The V end was cut by 4 bases, the J end by 4 bases, with 6 bases between.

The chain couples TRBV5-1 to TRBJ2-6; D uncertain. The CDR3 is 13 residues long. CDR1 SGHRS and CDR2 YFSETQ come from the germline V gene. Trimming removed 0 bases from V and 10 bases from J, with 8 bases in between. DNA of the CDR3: TGCGCCAGCAGCTTGGAGTCCCCTAACGTCCTGACTTTC. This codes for CASSLESPNVLTF. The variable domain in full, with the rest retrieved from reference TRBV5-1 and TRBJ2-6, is KAGVTQTPRYLIKTRGQQVTLSCSPISGHRSVSWYQQTPGQGLQFLFEYFSETQRNKGNFPGRFSGRQFSNSRSEMNVSTLELGDSALYLCASSLESPNVLTFGAGSRLTVL.

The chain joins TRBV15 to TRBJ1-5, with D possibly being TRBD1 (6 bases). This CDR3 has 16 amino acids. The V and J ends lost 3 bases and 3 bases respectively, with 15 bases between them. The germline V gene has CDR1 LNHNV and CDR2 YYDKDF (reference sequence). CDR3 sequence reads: CATSREAWTANQPQHF. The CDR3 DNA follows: TGTGCCACCAGCAGGGAGGCGTGGACAGCCAATCAGCCCCAGCATTTT. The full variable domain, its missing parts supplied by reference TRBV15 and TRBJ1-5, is DAMVIQNPRYQVTQFGKPVTLSCSQTLNHNVMYWYQQKSSQAPKLLFHYYDKDFNNEADTPDNFQSRRPNTSFCFLDIRSPGLGDTAMYLCATSREAWTANQPQHFGDGTRLSIL.

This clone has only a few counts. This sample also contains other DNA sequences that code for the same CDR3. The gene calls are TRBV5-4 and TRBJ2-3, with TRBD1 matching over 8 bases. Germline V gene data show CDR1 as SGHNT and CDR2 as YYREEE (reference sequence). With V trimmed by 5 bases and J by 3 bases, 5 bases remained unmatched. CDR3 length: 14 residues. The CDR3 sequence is CASSTRTGTDTQYF. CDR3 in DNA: TGTGCCAGCAGTACACGGACAGGGACAGATACGCAGTATTTT. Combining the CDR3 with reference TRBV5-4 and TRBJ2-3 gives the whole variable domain ETGVTQSPTHLIKTRGQQVTLRCSSQSGHNTVSWYQQALGQGPQFIFQYYREEENGRGNFPPRFSGLQFPNYSSELNVNALELDDSALYLCASSTRTGTDTQYFGPGTRLTVL.

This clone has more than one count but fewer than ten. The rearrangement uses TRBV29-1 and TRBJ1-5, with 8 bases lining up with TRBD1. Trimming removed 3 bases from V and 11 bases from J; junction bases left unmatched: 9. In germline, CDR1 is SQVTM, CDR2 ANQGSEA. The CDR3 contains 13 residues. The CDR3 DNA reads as TGCAGCGTTGAGTTCACAGGGGGTACAGCCCAGCATTTT. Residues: CSVEFTGGTAQHF.

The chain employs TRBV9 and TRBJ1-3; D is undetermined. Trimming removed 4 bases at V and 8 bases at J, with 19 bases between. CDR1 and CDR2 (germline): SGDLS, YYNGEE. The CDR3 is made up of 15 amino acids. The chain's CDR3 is CASSSLALRGDTIYF. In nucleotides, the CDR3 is TGTGCCAGCAGCTCCTTGGCCCTACGGGGAGACACCATATATTTT.